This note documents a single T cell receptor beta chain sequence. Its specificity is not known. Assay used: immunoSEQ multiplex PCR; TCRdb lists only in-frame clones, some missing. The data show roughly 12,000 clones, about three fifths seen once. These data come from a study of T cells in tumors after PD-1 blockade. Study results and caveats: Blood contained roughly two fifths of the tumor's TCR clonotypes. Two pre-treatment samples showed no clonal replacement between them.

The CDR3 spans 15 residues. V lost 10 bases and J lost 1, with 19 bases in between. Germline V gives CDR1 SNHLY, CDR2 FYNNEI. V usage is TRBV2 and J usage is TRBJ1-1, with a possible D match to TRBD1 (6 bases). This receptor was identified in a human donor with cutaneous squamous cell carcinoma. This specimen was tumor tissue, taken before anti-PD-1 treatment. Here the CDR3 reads CATRGRIMPNTEAFF. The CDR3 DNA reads TGTGCCACCCGGGGGCGTATCATGCCGAACACTGAAGCTTTCTTT.